Presented here are 7 T cell receptor beta chains from one specimen sequenced in a study of early T cells in non-severe SARS-CoV-2 infection. MiXCR, run by TCRdb on the 5' RACE reads, gives a single entry per CDR3 protein. Of 62,000 or so distinct CDR3 sequences listed, almost 9% are singletons. The input for sequencing was whole blood, taken at baseline. The receptors were gathered from an adult who was a healthcare worker with PCR-confirmed SARS-CoV-2 infection or an uninfected control (not recorded which).

In this sample, this clonotype turned up many times. This chain uses TRBV12-3 or TRBV12-4 with TRBJ1-6; D is undetermined. This CDR3 region has 15 residues. The germline V and J ends were trimmed by 3 bases and 11 bases, with 17 bases remaining between them. DNA for the CDR3: TGTGCCAGCAGTTTCATCCTAACGCACAATGCACCCCTCCACTTT. Its translation: CASSFILTHNAPLHF.

This clonotype has just a few counts. The chain has TRBV6-5 and TRBJ2-1, with 7 bases identical to TRBD2. Germline V lookup: CDR1 MNHEY, CDR2 SVGAGI. The junction had 6 bases not matched to a gene; V was cut back by 2 bases and J by 5 bases. The CDR3 length is 15 residues. The CDR3 is CASSYGLAEDNEQFF. Written as DNA, the CDR3 is TGTGCCAGCAGTTACGGGCTAGCGGAAGACAATGAGCAGTTCTTC.

The V gene is TRBV11-1, the J gene TRBJ2-4, with D possibly matching TRBD1 (6 bases). CDR3 length: 16 amino acids. CDR1 SGHAT and CDR2 FQDESV come from the germline V gene (reference sequence). The V end lost 3 bases, the J end lost 0 bases, and 12 bases lay between the germline ends. Here the CDR3 reads CASSFGQYLAKNIQYF. CDR3 DNA sequence: TGTGCCAGCAGCTTTGGACAGTACTTAGCCAAAAACATTCAGTACTTC.

This clonotype has just a few counts. This chain joins TRBV7-2 and TRBJ1-5; 7 bases map to TRBD1. V shed 5 bases and J 7 bases; nucleotides not matched to a gene: 14. This CDR3 spans 16 amino acids. Germline loops: CDR1 SGHTA, CDR2 FQGNSA. CDR3 residues: CASSPRRQGSGQPQHF. In nucleotides, the CDR3 is TGTGCCAGCAGCCCCCGTCGACAGGGCTCTGGGCAGCCCCAGCATTTT.

This clonotype was observed at least ten times. The rearrangement joins TRBV10-3 to TRBJ2-3; 14 bases fit TRBD2. The germline CDR1 and CDR2 sequences are ENHRY and SYGVKD. The V gene end was trimmed by 5 bases and the J gene end by 5 bases; junction bases not matched to a gene: 9. The CDR3 consists of 17 residues. CDR3 nucleotides: TGTGCCATCAGTACCGGGACTAGCGGGAGTGGTGGAGATACGCAGTATTTT. Translation: CAISTGTSGSGGDTQYF.

This chain uses TRBV5-1 with TRBJ2-3, with 10 bases lining up with TRBD2. Per germline, CDR1 SGHRS and CDR2 YFSETQ. This CDR3 region has 16 residues. V lost 0 bases to trimming and J lost 2 bases; unmatched junction nucleotides: 3. The CDR3 spells CASSLGLAGSTDTQYF. The CDR3 nucleotides read TGCGCCAGCAGCTTGGGACTAGCGGGCTCCACAGATACGCAGTATTTT.

This clonotype came up many times. Here the CDR3 reads CAWSVGGRMTDTQYF. CDR3 DNA sequence: TGTGCCTGGAGTGTTGGCGGGAGGATGACAGATACGCAGTATTTT. The rearrangement joins TRBV30 to TRBJ2-3; 8 bases align to TRBD2. V was pared by 0 bases and J by 3 bases, with 5 bases of the junction left unmatched. The CDR3 has 15 residues. Germline V gene data show CDR1 as GTSNPN and CDR2 as SVGIG (reference sequence).